This T cell receptor (beta chain) was recorded in a study of shared clonotypes between healthy human individuals. Study background: Per donor, three plates held CD4 naive cells, three held CD4 memory, two held CD8 naive and one held CD8 memory. Study findings and constraints: The naive CD4 repertoires of several donors were compared, and approximately 4.7% of clonotypes were shared. Sequencing depth was expected to affect clonotype sharing among donors.

Sequencing was performed with immunoSEQ multiplex PCR; in TCRdb, only in-frame clones are kept and a portion is missing. The sample holds 1,100,000 or so clones, roughly 74% seen once. The donors, healthy adults who were HIV-negative, had experienced no recent acute infections or vaccinations. For this clone: The antigen is unknown.

This receptor was taken from a young man in good health. Some clones in this sample may be carry-over from other donors' samples. The specimen sequenced was memory CD4+ T cells from PBMCs. This sample's subset: CD45RA-negative fraction.

The CDR3 DNA reads as TGCGCCAGCAGCCAAGAAGTAGCGGGAGGAGCAGGCGGGCAGTACTTC. Amino acid sequence: CASSQEVAGGAGGQYF. The gene calls are TRBV4-1 and TRBJ2-7; 10 bases are a match to TRBD2. This CDR3 spans 16 amino acids. The V gene's germline CDR1 is MGHRA and CDR2 YSYEKL. Losses at the gene ends were 0 bases for V and 9 bases for J; bases not matched to a gene: 11.